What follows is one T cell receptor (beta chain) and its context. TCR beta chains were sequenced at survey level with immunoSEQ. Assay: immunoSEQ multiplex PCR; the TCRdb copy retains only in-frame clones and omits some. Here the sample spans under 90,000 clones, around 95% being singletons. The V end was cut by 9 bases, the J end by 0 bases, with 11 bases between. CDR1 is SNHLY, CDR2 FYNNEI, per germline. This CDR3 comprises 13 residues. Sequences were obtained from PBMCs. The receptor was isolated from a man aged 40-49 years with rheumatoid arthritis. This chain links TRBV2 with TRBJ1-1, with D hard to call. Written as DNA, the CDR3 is TGTGCCAGTCAAATGGGCTTGAACACTGAAGCTTTCTTT. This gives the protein CASQMGLNTEAFF. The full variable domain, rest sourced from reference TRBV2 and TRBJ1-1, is EPEVTQTPSHQVTQMGQEVILRCVPISNHLYFYWYRQILGQKVEFLVSFYNNEISEKSEIFDDQFSVERPDGSNFTLKIRSTKLEDSAMYFCASQMGLNTEAFFGQGTRLTVV.